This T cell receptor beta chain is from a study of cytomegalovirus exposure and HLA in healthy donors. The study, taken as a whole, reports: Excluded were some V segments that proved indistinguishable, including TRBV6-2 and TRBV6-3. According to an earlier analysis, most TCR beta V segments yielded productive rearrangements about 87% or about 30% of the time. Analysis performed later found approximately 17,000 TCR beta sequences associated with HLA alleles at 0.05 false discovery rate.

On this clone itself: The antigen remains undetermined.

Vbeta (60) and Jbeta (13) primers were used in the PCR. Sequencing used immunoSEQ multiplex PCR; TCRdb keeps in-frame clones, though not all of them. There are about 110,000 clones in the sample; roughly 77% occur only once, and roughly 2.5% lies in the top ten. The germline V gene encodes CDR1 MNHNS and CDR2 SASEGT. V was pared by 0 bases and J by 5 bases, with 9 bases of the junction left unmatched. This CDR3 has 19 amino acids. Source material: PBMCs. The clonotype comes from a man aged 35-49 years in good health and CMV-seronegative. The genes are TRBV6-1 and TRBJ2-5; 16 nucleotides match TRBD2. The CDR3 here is CASSEAVPGLAGGQETQYF. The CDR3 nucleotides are TGTGCCAGCAGTGAAGCCGTCCCGGGACTAGCGGGGGGGCAGGAGACCCAGTACTTC.